The clone carrying this TCR beta chain has more than one count but fewer than ten. Its antigen is as yet unknown. This sample is drawn from a study of T cell repertoires in cytomegalovirus infection. Study context: Both CMV infection and a matching HLA type were indicated by public TCR beta signatures. Regarding the study as a whole: There were HLA-C-restricted CMV-specific TCR beta clonotypes dominating the ex vivo response. The study identified carriers of CMV plus the relevant HLA from cumulative public TCR beta family frequency.

V lost 0 bases, J lost 4 bases, and 7 bases lay in between. There are 13 residues in the CDR3. Germline-derived CDR1 and CDR2 are DFQATT and SNEGSKA (reference sequence). TCRdb independently ran MiXCR on the reads; one entry per CDR3 protein. The data show 310,000 or so distinct CDR3 sequences, about 9.2% seen once. The sequenced sample was PBMCs. The sequence was obtained from a human donor in good health (CMV status not recorded). Some clones in this sample may be carry-over from other donors' samples. The chain carries TRBV20-1 and TRBJ1-5; D uncertain. CDR3 protein: CSARDQLNQPQHF. The CDR3 bases are TGCAGTGCTAGAGATCAGCTAAATCAGCCCCAGCATTTT.